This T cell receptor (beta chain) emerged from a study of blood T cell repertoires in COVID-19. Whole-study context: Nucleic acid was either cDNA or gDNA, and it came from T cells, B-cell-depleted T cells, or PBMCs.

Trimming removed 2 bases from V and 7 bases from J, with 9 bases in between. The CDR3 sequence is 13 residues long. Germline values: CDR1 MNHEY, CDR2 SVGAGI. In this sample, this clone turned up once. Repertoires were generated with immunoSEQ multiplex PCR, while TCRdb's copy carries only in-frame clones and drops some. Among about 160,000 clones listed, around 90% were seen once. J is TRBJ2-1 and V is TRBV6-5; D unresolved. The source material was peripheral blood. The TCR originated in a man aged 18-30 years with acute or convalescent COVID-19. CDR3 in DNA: TGTGCCAGCAGTTACCGGAGTGTGAATGAGCAGTTCTTC. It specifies CASSYRSVNEQFF.